The T cell receptor (beta chain) under discussion was sequenced for a study of T cell repertoires in MIS-A myocarditis (dated by TCRdb to between 2021 and 2022). On this clone: Its specific antigen is unknown. Base quality data are lacking; no much larger clone is found one base away.

The QIAamp DNA FFPE kit was used to extract genomic DNA from formalin-fixed paraffin-embedded autopsy tissue. Amplification of TCRbeta CDR3 regions relied on the immunoSEQ bias-controlled multiplex PCR, followed by high-throughput sequencing. Turning to the authors' computational methods: CDR3 sequences were collapsed and filtered by the immunoSEQ vendor pipeline to quantify abundance and frequency of each unique TCRbeta CDR3. Using a 90% global sequence identity threshold, CD-HIT clustered dominant CDR3 amino acid sequences together with SARS-CoV-2-specific ImmuneCODE TCRbeta sequences. A clone was classed as hyperexpanded at a frequency of 0.1 to 1 and as large at a frequency of 0.01 to 0.1. The CDR3 amino acid sequences and the V and J gene assignments of the dominant clones were confirmed with MiXCR. The R stringdist package was used to compute Levenshtein distances between the patient clonotypes and the ImmuneCODE hits. TCRdb obtained this table from immuneACCESS and retained in-frame rearrangements with V and J assigned. These tables miss some clones; where compared with another copy, unresolved V genes account for less than half of the shortfall, and the remainder is unexplained. Clonal size and the V and J genes are those of that table, whereas D and trimming came from the DNA. The sample table lists about 15,000 clones, 70% to 75% of them with a count of one. The ten biggest clones cover 50% to 75% of the sample.

Specimen: left ventricle heart tissue obtained at autopsy. Reading the label with the study, this specimen's cell subset or site is: cardiac tissue sample (left or right ventricle, interventricular septum, or pericardium). The clonotype originates from a man aged 18 to 30 with fulminant myocarditis from multisystem inflammatory syndrome in adults (MIS-A) after COVID-19.

The DNA reads as follows: TGTGCCAGCAGCTCAGGGGGCCCGGGGAGGGAGCAGTACTTC. It translates to CASSSGGPGREQYF. The rearrangement joined TRBV7-2 to TRBJ2-7; 8 bases in the middle match TRBD1. Per the germline V gene, SGHTA is the CDR1 and FQGNSA is the CDR2. Unmatched junction bases come to 9, with V trimmed by 4 bases and J by 7 bases. The CDR3 numbers 14 residues from cysteine through phenylalanine. Kept here is only the CDR3 DNA, which spans 42 bases and is read in frame from base 1.